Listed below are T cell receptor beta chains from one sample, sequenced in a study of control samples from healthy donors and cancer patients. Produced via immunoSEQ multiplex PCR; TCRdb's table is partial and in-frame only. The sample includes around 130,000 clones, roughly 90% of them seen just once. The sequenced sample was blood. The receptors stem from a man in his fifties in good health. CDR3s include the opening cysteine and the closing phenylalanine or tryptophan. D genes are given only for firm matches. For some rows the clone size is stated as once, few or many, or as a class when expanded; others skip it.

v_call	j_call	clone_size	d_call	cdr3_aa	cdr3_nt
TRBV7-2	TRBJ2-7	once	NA	CASRPPTPPYEQYF	TGTGCCAGCAGACCCCCGACACCTCCCTACGAGCAGTACTTC
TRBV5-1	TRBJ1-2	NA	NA	CASSLGAPGYGYTF	TGCGCCAGCAGCTTGGGGGCACCTGGCTATGGCTACACCTTC
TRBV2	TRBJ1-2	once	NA	CAIAGQGGNGYTF	TGTGCCATCGCCGGGCAGGGCGGGAATGGCTACACCTTC
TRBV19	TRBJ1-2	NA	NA	CASSIGPWTGNGYTF	TGTGCCAGTAGTATCGGACCCTGGACGGGCAATGGCTACACCTTC
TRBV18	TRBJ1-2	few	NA	CASSPPIRSPYGGYTF	TGTGCCAGCTCACCACCGATCAGGTCCCCTTATGGTGGCTACACCTTC
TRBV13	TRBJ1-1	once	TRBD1	CASSSQGATEAFF	TGTGCCAGCAGCTCACAGGGGGCAACTGAAGCTTTCTTT
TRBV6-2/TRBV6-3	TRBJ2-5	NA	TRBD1	CASSPDRGLLLETQYF	TGTGCCAGCAGCCCGGACAGGGGACTTCTATTGGAGACCCAGTACTTC
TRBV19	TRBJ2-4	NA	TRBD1	CASSPSGGFENIQYF	TGTGCCAGTAGTCCCTCAGGGGGCTTCGAAAACATTCAGTACTTC
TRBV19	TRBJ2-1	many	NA	CASSIYAGNEQFF	TGTGCCAGTAGTATATACGCAGGGAATGAGCAGTTCTTC
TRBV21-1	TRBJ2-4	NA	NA	CASSKVPRGPQNIQYF	TGTGCCAGCAGCAAAGTTCCCCGGGGCCCTCAAAACATTCAGTACTTC
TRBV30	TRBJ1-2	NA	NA	CAWSLVEGYTF	TGTGCCTGGAGTCTCGTGGAGGGCTACACCTTC
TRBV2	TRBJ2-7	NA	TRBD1	CASRQTGEQYF	TGTGCCAGCAGGCAGACAGGGGAGCAGTACTTC
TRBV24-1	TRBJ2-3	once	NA	CATSDSKDSVNTQYF	TGTGCCACCAGTGATTCCAAGGACTCCGTTAATACGCAGTATTTT
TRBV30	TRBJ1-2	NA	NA	CVVGTVNYGYTF	TGTGTCGTTGGGACGGTAAACTATGGCTACACCTTC
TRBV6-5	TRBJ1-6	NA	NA	CASERWNSPLHF	TGTGCCAGCGAACGGTGGAATTCACCCCTCCACTTT
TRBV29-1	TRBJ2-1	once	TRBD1	CSALTGAYNEQFF	TGCAGCGCTCTGACAGGGGCCTACAATGAGCAGTTCTTC
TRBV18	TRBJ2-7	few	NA	CASSPRQASAIYEQYF	TGTGCCAGCTCACCCCGACAGGCCTCCGCAATCTACGAGCAGTACTTC
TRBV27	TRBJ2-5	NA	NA	CASSLGRGPQETQYF	TGTGCCAGCAGTCTGGGGCGGGGGCCTCAAGAGACCCAGTACTTC
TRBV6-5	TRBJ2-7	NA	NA	CASSYGASYEQYF	TGTGCCAGCAGTTACGGGGCATCCTACGAGCAGTACTTC
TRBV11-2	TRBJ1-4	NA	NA	CASSLDLVVADPSGEKLFF	TGTGCCAGCAGCTTAGATTTAGTAGTTGCAGACCCGTCGGGGGAAAAACTGTTTTTT
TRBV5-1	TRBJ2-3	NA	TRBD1	CASSTGTVTDTQYF	TGCGCCAGCAGCACCGGGACAGTCACAGATACGCAGTATTTT
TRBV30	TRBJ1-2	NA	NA	CAWSQDRSGGYTF	TGTGCCTGGAGTCAAGACCGGAGCGGGGGCTACACCTTC
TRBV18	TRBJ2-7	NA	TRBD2	CASSQRASGGAVGSYEQYF	TGTGCCAGCTCACAAAGAGCTAGCGGGGGGGCAGTTGGATCCTACGAGCAGTACTTC
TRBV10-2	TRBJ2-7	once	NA	CASSDQGSYEQYF	TGCGCCAGCAGTGATCAGGGGTCCTACGAGCAGTACTTC
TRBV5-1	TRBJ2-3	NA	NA	CASSFGGREADTQYF	TGCGCCAGCAGCTTCGGGGGCAGGGAGGCAGATACGCAGTATTTT
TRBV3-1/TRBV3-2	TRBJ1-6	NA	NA	CASSLGQYNSPLHF	TGTGCCAGCAGCCTCGGACAATATAATTCACCCCTCCACTTT
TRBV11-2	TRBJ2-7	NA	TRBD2	CASSWTGVVTSGGSYEQYF	TGTGCCAGCAGCTGGACAGGGGTCGTCACTAGCGGGGGCTCCTACGAGCAGTACTTC
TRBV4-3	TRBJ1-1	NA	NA	CASSQARGTTEAFF	TGCGCCAGCAGCCAAGCCCGGGGGACCACTGAAGCTTTCTTT
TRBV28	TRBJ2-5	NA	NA	CASSSPGPEPETQYF	TGTGCCAGCAGTTCCCCGGGACCCGAACCGGAGACCCAGTACTTC
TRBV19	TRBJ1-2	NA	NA	CASSIDLGFYGYTF	TGTGCCAGTAGTATAGATCTGGGGTTCTATGGCTACACCTTC
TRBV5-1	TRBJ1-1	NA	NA	CASSYGLSLPNTEAFF	TGCGCCAGCAGCTATGGGCTCAGCCTCCCGAACACTGAAGCTTTCTTT
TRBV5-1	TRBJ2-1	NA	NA	CASSIGLEQFF	TGCGCCAGCAGCATCGGACTGGAGCAGTTCTTC
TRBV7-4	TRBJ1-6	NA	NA	CATTGAPQVSPLHF	TGTGCCACCACGGGGGCTCCTCAAGTTTCACCCCTCCACTTT
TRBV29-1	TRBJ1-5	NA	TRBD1	CSVGTGAGGAQHF	TGCAGCGTGGGGACAGGGGCCGGTGGGGCCCAGCATTTT
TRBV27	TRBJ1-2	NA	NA	CASSPGGTNYGYTF	TGTGCCAGCAGTCCCGGGGGGACTAACTATGGCTACACCTTC
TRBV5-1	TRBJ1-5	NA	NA	CASSSHGGQGQPQHF	TGCGCCAGCAGCTCCCATGGGGGGCAGGGTCAGCCCCAGCATTTT
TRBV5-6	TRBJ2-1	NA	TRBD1	CASSFTGDNEQFF	TGTGCCAGCAGCTTCACAGGGGACAATGAGCAGTTCTTC
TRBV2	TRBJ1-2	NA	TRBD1	CASSPGDRFNYGYTF	TGTGCCAGCAGTCCCGGGGACAGATTTAACTATGGCTACACCTTC
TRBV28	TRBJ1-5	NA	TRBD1	CASRGATGGASQPQHF	TGTGCCAGCAGGGGGGCTACAGGGGGCGCATCCCAGCCCCAGCATTTT
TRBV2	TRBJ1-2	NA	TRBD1	CASSQELQGFFGYTF	TGTGCCAGCAGTCAAGAGTTACAGGGGTTTTTTGGCTACACCTTC
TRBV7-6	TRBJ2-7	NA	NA	CASSLTGTPSYEQYF	TGTGCCAGCAGCCTCACCGGGACACCTTCCTACGAGCAGTACTTC
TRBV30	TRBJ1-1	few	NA	CAWSIQPYTEAFF	TGTGCCTGGAGTATTCAGCCCTACACTGAAGCTTTCTTT
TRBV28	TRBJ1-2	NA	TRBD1	CASSPGTGNYGYTF	TGTGCCAGCAGTCCCGGGACAGGGAACTATGGCTACACCTTC
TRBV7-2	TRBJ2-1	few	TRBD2	CASRMASGGGNEQFF	TGTGCCAGCAGGATGGCTAGCGGGGGTGGGAATGAGCAGTTCTTC
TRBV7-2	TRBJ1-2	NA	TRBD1	CASSPSRTGQGIAYGYTF	TGTGCCAGCAGCCCCAGCAGGACGGGACAGGGGATTGCCTATGGCTACACCTTC
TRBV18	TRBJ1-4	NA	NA	CASSPPRGQTNEKLFF	TGTGCCAGCTCACCACCGAGAGGCCAGACTAATGAAAAACTGTTTTTT
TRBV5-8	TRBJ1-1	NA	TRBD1	CASRRQGAPYTEAFF	TGTGCCAGCAGGCGGCAGGGGGCTCCTTACACTGAAGCTTTCTTT
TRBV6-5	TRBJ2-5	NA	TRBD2	CASSYTSGGMETQYF	TGTGCCAGCAGTTATACTAGCGGGGGGATGGAGACCCAGTACTTC
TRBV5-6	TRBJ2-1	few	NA	CASIVGPDNEQFF	TGTGCCAGCATCGTGGGACCCGACAATGAGCAGTTCTTC
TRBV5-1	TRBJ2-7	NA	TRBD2	CASSLETSGSYEQYF	TGCGCCAGCAGCTTGGAGACTAGCGGGAGCTACGAGCAGTACTTC
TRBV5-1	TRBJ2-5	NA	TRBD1	CASSSQGQETQYF	TGCGCCAGCAGCTCACAGGGGCAAGAGACCCAGTACTTC
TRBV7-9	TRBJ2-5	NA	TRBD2	CASSFQSGGGETQYF	TGTGCCAGCAGCTTTCAAAGCGGGGGTGGCGAGACCCAGTACTTC
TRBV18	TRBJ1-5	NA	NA	CASSPAGNQPQHF	TGTGCCAGCTCCCCGGCAGGGAATCAGCCCCAGCATTTT
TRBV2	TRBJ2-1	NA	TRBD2	CASSFPSGGAYNEQFF	TGTGCCAGCAGTTTCCCTAGCGGGGGGGCCTACAATGAGCAGTTCTTC
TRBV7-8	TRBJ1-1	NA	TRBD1	CASSSTGFGTEAFF	TGTGCCAGCAGCTCGACAGGGTTTGGGACTGAAGCTTTCTTT